The 16 T cell receptor beta chains given below trace back to one sample, sequenced in a study of Ad26.COV2.S vaccination and SARS-CoV-2 variants. Generated by immunoSEQ multiplex PCR, the TCRdb table keeps only in-frame clones and is missing some. The table lists a few hundred thousand clones, around 86% of them singletons. Treatment denoted: roughly 19 received Ad26.COV2.S at low or high dose, single or two shots; 5 received placebo; per-sample allocation not given. Specimens were obtained on day 63 following the first vaccine or placebo injection. Sequenced material: peripheral blood, taken in a trial of Ad26.COV2.S vaccine versus placebo. These receptors were taken from a person between 18 and 65 years old who received the Ad26.COV2.S COVID-19 vaccine or a placebo.

The chain joins TRBV30 to TRBJ2-7; tentatively, D is TRBD1 or TRBD2 (6 bases each). CDR1 and CDR2 (germline): GTSNPN, SVGIG (reference sequence). This CDR3 is built from 13 residues. V shed 2 bases and J shed 3 bases, with 11 bases lying between them. CDR3 in DNA: TGTGCCTGGAGTACCGGAGGGGGCTACGAGCAGTACTTC. Its translation: CAWSTGGGYEQYF.

This clone was picked up one time. V usage is TRBV6-4 and J usage is TRBJ1-2; D remains ambiguous. The V end was cut by 0 bases, the J end by 7 bases, with 9 bases between. Germline V gene sequence: CDR1 MRHNA, CDR2 SNTAGT. The length of the CDR3 is 13 residues. CDR3 sequence (DNA): TGTGCCAGCAGTGACTCGCCAGGCGGTGGCTACACCTTC. The encoded protein is CASSDSPGGGYTF.

This clone was observed many times. One end of the junction fails to match germline, which may point to a read error. The V call is TRBV7-7, the J call TRBJ2-2, with a possible D match to TRBD1 (5 bases). Per the germline V gene, CDR1 is SSHAT and CDR2 is FNYEAQ (reference sequence). The CDR3 totals 16 residues. Written as DNA, the CDR3 is TGTGCTAGCAGTGTCGGACAACTACTGAACACCGGGGAGCTGTTTTTT. Its translation is CASSVGQLLNTGELFF.

This clone is a singleton in its sample. The V and J genes are TRBV7-9 and TRBJ1-1; D is undetermined. V lost 7 bases and J 1 base, leaving 13 bases between the germline ends. Germline V lookup: CDR1 SEHNR, CDR2 FQNEAQ (reference sequence). The CDR3 has 14 residues. CDR3 sequence reads: CASIRFSQNTEAFF. DNA of the CDR3: TGTGCCAGCATCCGCTTCTCCCAGAACACTGAAGCTTTCTTT.

CDR3 bases: TGTGCCTGGAGTGTGGGGCTAGCAGGCACAGATACGCAGTATTTT. Translated, it gives CAWSVGLAGTDTQYF. The chain links TRBV30 to TRBJ2-3; D assignment may be TRBD1 or TRBD2 (5 bases each). Germline assignment: CDR1 GTSNPN and CDR2 SVGIG (reference sequence). V was trimmed by 0 bases and J by 1 base, leaving 11 bases between them. The CDR3 runs to 15 residues.

This chain joins TRBV7-6 and TRBJ2-7, with D perhaps matching TRBD1 or TRBD2 (6 bases each). The germline V and J ends were trimmed by 2 bases and 3 bases, with 17 bases remaining between them. Germline CDR1 and CDR2: SGHVS and FNYEAQ. The CDR3 consists of 16 residues. DNA for the CDR3: TGTGCCAGCAGCTTATCCCCGGGGGCCGGATACTACGAGCAGTACTTC. Translation gives CASSLSPGAGYYEQYF.

This sequence joins TRBV12-3 or TRBV12-4 and TRBJ2-1; D unclear. The ends were cut back, 1 base at V and 13 bases at J, with 11 bases in the middle. The CDR3 is 12 residues long. As DNA, the CDR3 is TGTGCCAGCAGTTTAGATGGGCTTGCCCAGTTCTTC. Its protein product is CASSLDGLAQFF.

The chain links TRBV4-3 to TRBJ2-7; D uncertain. CDR1 is LGHNA, CDR2 YSLEER, per germline. V lost 4 bases, J lost 0 bases, and 13 bases lay in between. The CDR3 sequence is 15 residues long. The CDR3 DNA is TGCGCCAGCAGCCCAAGTCGGTCGATCTCCTACGAGCAGTACTTC. Amino acid sequence: CASSPSRSISYEQYF.

The rearrangement uses TRBV11-3 and TRBJ2-1; 11 positions agree with TRBD2. CDR3 length: 14 residues. Looked up from germline, CDR1 is SGHNT and CDR2 is YENEEA. The V and J ends lost 3 bases and 13 bases, in that order; junction bases with no gene match: 8. The CDR3 nucleotides are TGTGCCAGCAGCTTCGGCGCTAGCGGGGGGCGCCAGTTCTTC. Translation gives CASSFGASGGRQFF.

V gene TRBV4-3 combines with J gene TRBJ2-7; TRBD2 matches at 8 bases. The J segment lost 4 bases and the V segment lost 3 bases, leaving 5 bases of the junction unmatched. The germline CDR1 and CDR2 sequences are LGHNA and YSLEER. The CDR3 has 14 amino acids. The CDR3 DNA is TGCGCCAGCAGCCAGGTAGCGGGGAGATACGAGCAGTACTTC. It translates to CASSQVAGRYEQYF.

Only a few counts were recorded for this clone. This chain connects TRBV7-9 to TRBJ1-5; no reliable D call. V dropped 5 bases and J dropped 4 bases, with 9 bases sitting between them. CDR1 is SEHNR and CDR2 is FQNEAQ in the germline V gene (reference sequence). This CDR3 is built from 13 residues. CDR3 amino acids: CASSPSVNQPQHF. CDR3 DNA: TGTGCCAGCAGCCCCTCCGTGAATCAGCCCCAGCATTTT. Full variable domain (remainder filled in from reference TRBV7-9 and TRBJ1-5): DTGVSQNPRHKITKRGQNVTFRCDPISEHNRLYWYRQTLGQGPEFLTYFQNEAQLEKSRLLSDRFSAERPKGSFSTLEIQRTEQGDSAMYLCASSPSVNQPQHFGDGTRLSIL.

This clone was seen more than once but under ten times. This chain joins TRBV18 and TRBJ2-1; TRBD1 agrees at 11 bases. This CDR3 region has 15 residues. Trimming cost V 4 bases and J 3 bases; bases outside gene matches: 2. Germline values: CDR1 KGHSH, CDR2 LQKENI. Here the CDR3 reads CASSQGQGVYNEQFF. The CDR3 DNA follows: TGTGCCAGCTCACAGGGACAGGGGGTCTACAATGAGCAGTTCTTC.

The V call is TRBV19, the J call TRBJ2-4; D remains ambiguous. The CDR3 sequence is 15 residues long. Trimming stripped 7 bases from V and 3 bases from J, with 16 bases between. CDR1 is LNHDA, CDR2 SQIVND, per germline (reference sequence). CDR3 nucleotides: TGTGCCAGTATCTTGACGTCGGACGGCAAAAACATTCAGTACTTC. Its protein product is CASILTSDGKNIQYF.

This chain connects TRBV9 to TRBJ2-2; D uncertain. V lost 4 bases and J lost 2, with 3 bases in between. CDR3 length: 12 amino acids. Germline V gene sequence: CDR1 SGDLS, CDR2 YYNGEE. The CDR3 DNA is TGTGCCAGCAGCCTTAACACCGGGGAGCTGTTTTTT. This gives the protein CASSLNTGELFF.

This clone was seen a few times. The chain carries TRBV27 and TRBJ1-5, with 9 nucleotides matching TRBD1. CDR3 length equals 17 residues. The trim removed 2 bases at V and 2 bases at J, leaving 7 bases unmatched. CDR1 is MNHEY, CDR2 SMNVEV, per germline (reference sequence). The CDR3 loop reads CASSLGTGPFGNQPQHF. CDR3 DNA: TGTGCCAGCAGTTTAGGGACAGGGCCATTCGGCAATCAGCCCCAGCATTTT.

This chain connects TRBV30 to TRBJ1-3; 10 nucleotides line up with TRBD1. V gave up 4 bases and J gave up 1 base; unmatched junction bases: 4. This CDR3 has 15 residues. The V gene's germline CDR1 is GTSNPN and CDR2 SVGIG (reference sequence). The CDR3 DNA sequence: TGTGCCTGGACTGGGACAGGGGCTTCTGGAAACACCATATATTTT. Its translation is CAWTGTGASGNTIYF.